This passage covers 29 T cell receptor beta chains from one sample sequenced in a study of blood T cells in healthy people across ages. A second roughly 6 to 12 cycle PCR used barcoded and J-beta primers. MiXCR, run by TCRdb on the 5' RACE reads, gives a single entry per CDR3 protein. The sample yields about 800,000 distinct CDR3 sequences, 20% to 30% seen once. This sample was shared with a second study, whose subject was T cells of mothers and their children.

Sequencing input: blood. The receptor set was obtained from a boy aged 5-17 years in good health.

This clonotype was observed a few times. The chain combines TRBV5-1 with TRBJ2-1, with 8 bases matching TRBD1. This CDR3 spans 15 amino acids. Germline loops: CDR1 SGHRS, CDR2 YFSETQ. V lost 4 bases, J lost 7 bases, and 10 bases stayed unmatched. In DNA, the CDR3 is TGCGCCAGCAGCGGAGGGACAGGCCCCCGGAATGAGCAGTTCTTC. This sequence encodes CASSGGTGPRNEQFF.

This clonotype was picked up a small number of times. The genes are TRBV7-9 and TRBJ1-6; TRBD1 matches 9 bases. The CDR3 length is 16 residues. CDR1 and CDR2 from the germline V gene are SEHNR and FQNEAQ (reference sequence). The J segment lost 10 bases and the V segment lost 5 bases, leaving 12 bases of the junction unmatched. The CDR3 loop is CASSELTGGSGSPLHF. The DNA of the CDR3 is TGTGCCAGCAGCGAACTTACAGGGGGCAGTGGATCACCCCTCCACTTT.

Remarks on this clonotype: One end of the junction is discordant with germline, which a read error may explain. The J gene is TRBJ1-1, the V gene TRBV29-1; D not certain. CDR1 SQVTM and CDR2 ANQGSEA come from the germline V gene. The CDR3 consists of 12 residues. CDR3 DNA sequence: TGCGGCGTTGACTCTGGACCAGGAGAAGCTTTCTTT. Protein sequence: CGVDSGPGEAFF.

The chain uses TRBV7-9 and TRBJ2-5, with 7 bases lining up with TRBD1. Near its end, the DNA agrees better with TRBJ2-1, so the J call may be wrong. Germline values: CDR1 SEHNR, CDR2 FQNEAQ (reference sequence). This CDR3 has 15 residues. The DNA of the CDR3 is TGTGCCAGCAGCTTAGCTTCGACAGGGCACAATGAGCAGTTCTTC. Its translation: CASSLASTGHNEQFF.

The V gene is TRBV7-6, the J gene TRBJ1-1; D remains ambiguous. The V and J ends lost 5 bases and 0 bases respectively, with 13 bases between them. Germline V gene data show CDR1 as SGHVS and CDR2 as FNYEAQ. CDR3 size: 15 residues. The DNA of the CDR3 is TGTGCCAGCAGCCTGTTGAGTGGAGTGAACACTGAAGCTTTCTTT. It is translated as CASSLLSGVNTEAFF.

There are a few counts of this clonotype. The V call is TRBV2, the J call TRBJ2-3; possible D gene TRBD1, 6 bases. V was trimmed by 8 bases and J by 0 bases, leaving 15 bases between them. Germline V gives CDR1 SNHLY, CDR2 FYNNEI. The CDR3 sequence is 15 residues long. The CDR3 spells CASGRNGQSTDTQYF. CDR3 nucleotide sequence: TGTGCCAGCGGCAGAAATGGACAGAGCACAGATACGCAGTATTTT.

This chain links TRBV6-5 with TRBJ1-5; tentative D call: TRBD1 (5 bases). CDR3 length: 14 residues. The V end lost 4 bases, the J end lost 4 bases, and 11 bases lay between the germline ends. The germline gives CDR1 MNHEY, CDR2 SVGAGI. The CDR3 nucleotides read TGTGCCAGCAGTTCGTGGGGGAGTAATCAGCCCCAGCATTTT. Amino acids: CASSSWGSNQPQHF.

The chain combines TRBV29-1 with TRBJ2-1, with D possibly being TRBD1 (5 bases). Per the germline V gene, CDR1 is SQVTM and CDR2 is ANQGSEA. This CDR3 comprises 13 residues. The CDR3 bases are TGCAGTGTTCCTCGAGACAGAGTCAATGAGCAGTTCTTC. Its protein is CSVPRDRVNEQFF.

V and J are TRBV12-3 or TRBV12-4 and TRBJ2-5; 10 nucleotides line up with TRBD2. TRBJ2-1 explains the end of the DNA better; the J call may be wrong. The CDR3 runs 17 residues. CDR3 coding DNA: TGTGCCAGCAGCCCTAACGGGACTAGCGCGGAGTACAATGAGCAGTTCTTC. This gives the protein CASSPNGTSAEYNEQFF.

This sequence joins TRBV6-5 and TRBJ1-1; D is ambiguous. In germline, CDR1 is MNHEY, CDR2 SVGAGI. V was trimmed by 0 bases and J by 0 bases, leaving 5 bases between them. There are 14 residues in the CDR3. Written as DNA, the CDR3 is TGTGCCAGCAGTTACTCGTCGCTGAACACTGAAGCTTTCTTT. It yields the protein CASSYSSLNTEAFF.

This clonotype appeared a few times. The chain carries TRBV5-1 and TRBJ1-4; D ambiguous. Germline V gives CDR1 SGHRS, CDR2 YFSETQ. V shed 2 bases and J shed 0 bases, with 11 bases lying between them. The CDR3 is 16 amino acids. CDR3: CASSFEDVATNEKLFF. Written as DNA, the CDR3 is TGCGCCAGCAGCTTCGAGGACGTTGCAACTAATGAAAAACTGTTTTTT.

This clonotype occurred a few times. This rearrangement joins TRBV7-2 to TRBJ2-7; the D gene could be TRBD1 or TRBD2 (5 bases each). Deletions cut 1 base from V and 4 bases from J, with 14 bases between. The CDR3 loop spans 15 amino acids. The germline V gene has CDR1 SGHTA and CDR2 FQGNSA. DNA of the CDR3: TGTGCCAGCAGCTTAGAGGTAGGGACCTGGTACGAGCAGTACTTC. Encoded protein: CASSLEVGTWYEQYF. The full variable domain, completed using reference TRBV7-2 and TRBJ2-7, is GAGVSQSPSNKVTEKGKDVELRCDPISGHTALYWYRQSLGQGLEFLIYFQGNSAPDKSGLPSDRFSAERTGGSVSTLTIQRTQQEDSAVYLCASSLEVGTWYEQYFGPGTRLTVT.

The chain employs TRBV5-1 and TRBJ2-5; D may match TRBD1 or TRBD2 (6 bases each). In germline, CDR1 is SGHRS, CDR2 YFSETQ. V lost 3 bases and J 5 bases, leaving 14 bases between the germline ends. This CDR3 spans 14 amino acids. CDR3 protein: CASSSGAGQETQYF. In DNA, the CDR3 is TGCGCCAGCAGCTCGGGGGCTGGCCAGGAGACCCAGTACTTC.

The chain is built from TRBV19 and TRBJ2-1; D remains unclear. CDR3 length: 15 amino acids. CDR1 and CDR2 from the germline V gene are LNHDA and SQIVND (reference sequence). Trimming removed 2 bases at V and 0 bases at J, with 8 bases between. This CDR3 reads CASSIPSYSYNEQFF. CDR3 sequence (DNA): TGTGCCAGTAGTATACCTAGTTACTCCTACAATGAGCAGTTCTTC.

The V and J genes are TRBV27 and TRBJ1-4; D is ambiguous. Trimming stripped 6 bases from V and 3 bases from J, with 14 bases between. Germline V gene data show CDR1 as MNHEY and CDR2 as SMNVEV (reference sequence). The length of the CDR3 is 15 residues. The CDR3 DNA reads TGTGCCAGCAGAGAGGTTCAGGCGCCTAATGAAAAACTGTTTTTT. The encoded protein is CASREVQAPNEKLFF.

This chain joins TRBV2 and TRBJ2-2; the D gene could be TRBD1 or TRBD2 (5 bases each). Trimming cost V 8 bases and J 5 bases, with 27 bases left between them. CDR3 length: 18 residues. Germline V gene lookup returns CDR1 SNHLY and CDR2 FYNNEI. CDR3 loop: CASFTLALGRRGTGELFF. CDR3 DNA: TGTGCCAGCTTCACTTTGGCCCTGGGGCGGCGAGGGACCGGGGAGCTGTTTTTT.

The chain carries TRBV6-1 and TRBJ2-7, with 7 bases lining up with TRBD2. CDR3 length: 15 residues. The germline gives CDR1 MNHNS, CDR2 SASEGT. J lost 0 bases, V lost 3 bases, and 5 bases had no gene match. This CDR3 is CASSDSGSSSYEQYF. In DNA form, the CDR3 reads TGTGCCAGCAGTGATAGCGGGTCGAGCTCCTACGAGCAGTACTTC.

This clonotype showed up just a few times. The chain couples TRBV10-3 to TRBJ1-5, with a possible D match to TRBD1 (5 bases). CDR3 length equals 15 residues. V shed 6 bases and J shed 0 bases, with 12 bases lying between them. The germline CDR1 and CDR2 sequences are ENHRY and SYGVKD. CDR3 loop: CAISRDPHSNQPQHF. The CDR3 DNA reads TGTGCCATCAGCCGGGACCCCCATAGCAATCAGCCCCAGCATTTT.

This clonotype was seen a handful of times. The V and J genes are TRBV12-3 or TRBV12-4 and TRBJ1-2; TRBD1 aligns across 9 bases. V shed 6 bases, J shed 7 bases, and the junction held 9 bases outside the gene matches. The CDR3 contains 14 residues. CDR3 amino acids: CASSLGQGSRGYTF. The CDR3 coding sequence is TGTGCCAGCAGCCTCGGACAGGGGAGTCGTGGCTACACCTTC.

The CDR3 DNA reads as TGTGCCAGCAGCCGGGACTATGCCTACGAGCAGTACTTC. This sequence encodes CASSRDYAYEQYF. The V call is TRBV7-2, the J call TRBJ2-7; TRBD2 matches at 7 bases. The V and J ends lost 5 bases and 2 bases, in that order; junction bases with no gene match: 3. The CDR3 extends over 13 amino acids. CDR1 is SGHTA, CDR2 FQGNSA, per germline.

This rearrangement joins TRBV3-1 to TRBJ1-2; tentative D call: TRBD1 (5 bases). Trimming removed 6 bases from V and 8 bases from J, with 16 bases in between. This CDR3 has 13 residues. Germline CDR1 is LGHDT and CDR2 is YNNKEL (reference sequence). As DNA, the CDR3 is TGTGCCAGCAGTAGGGGTGGTCCGGGAGGCTACACCTTC. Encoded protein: CASSRGGPGGYTF. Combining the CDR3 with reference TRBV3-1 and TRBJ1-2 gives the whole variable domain DTAVSQTPKYLVTQMGNDKSIKCEQNLGHDTMYWYKQDSKKFLKIMFSYNNKELIINETVPNRFSPKSPDKAHLNLHINSLELGDSAVYFCASSRGGPGGYTFGSGTRLTVV.

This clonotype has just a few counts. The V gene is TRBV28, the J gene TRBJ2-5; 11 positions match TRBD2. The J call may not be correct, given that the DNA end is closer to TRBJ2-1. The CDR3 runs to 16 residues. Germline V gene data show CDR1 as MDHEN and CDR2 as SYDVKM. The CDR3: CASSGRLAGNYNEQFF. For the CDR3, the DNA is TGTGCCAGCAGTGGGAGACTAGCGGGGAACTACAATGAGCAGTTCTTC.

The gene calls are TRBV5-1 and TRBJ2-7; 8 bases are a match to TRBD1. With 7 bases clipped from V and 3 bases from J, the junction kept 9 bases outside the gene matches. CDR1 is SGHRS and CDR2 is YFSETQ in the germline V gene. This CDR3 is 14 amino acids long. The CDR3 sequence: CASRYRQGLYEQYF. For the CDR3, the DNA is TGCGCCAGCCGCTACCGACAGGGGCTCTACGAGCAGTACTTC. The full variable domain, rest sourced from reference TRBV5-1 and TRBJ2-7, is KAGVTQTPRYLIKTRGQQVTLSCSPISGHRSVSWYQQTPGQGLQFLFEYFSETQRNKGNFPGRFSGRQFSNSRSEMNVSTLELGDSALYLCASRYRQGLYEQYFGPGTRLTVT.

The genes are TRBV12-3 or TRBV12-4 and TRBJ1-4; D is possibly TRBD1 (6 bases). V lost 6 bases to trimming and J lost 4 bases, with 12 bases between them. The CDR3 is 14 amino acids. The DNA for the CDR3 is TGTGCCAGCAGCGAAGGGGGGAATAATGAAAAACTGTTTTTT. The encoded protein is CASSEGGNNEKLFF.

The CDR3 DNA sequence: TGTGCCAGCAGTTACGCCCCTCCGGACAGATGCAATGAGCAGTTCTTC. This sequence encodes CASSYAPPDRCNEQFF. The chain has TRBV6-6 and TRBJ2-1; D is perhaps TRBD1 (6 bases). The CDR3 loop spans 16 amino acids. Germline assignment: CDR1 MNHNY and CDR2 SVGAGI (reference sequence). Between the trimmed V and J ends, which lost 2 bases and 6 bases, there was a span of 17 bases.

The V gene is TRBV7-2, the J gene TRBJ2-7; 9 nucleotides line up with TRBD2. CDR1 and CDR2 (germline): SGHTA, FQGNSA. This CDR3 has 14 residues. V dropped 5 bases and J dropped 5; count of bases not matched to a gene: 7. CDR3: CASSLLSGRNEQYF. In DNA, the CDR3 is TGTGCCAGCAGCCTCCTCAGCGGGAGGAACGAGCAGTACTTC. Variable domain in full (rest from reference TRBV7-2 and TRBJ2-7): GAGVSQSPSNKVTEKGKDVELRCDPISGHTALYWYRQSLGQGLEFLIYFQGNSAPDKSGLPSDRFSAERTGGSVSTLTIQRTQQEDSAVYLCASSLLSGRNEQYFGPGTRLTVT.

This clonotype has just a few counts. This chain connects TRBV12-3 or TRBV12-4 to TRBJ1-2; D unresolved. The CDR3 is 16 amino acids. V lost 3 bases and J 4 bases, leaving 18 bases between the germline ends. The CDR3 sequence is CASSLGSLAGGYGYTF. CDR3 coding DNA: TGTGCCAGCAGTTTGGGCTCCCTTGCCGGTGGCTATGGCTACACCTTC.

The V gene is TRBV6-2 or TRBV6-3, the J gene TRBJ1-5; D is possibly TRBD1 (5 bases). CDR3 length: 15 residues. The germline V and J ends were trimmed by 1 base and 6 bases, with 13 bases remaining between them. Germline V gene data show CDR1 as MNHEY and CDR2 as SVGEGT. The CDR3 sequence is CASSYWGLPGQPQHF. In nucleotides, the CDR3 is TGTGCCAGCAGTTACTGGGGACTCCCGGGTCAGCCCCAGCATTTT.

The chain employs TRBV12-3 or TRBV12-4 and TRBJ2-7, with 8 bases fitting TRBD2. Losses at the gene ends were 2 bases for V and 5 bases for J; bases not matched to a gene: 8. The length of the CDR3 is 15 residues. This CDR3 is CASSLRGTSSHEQYF. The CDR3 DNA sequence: TGTGCCAGCAGTTTACGCGGGACTAGTTCTCACGAGCAGTACTTC.